The T cell receptor (beta chain) described here comes from a study of T-cell reconstitution after alpha-beta-depleted transplantation in children. There are 15 residues in the CDR3. From germline, CDR1 is LGHNA and CDR2 YNFKEQ. J gave up 2 bases and V 1 base, and 3 bases lay outside the gene matches. Molecular barcoding with unique molecular identifiers was used for the TCRbeta library. TCRdb fed the PCR reads into MiXCR, producing one record per CDR3 protein. The sample lists about 610,000 distinct CDR3 sequences, 10% to 13% seen once, with 4% in the top ten. The sequencing used PBMCs from the stem cell graft donor, collected from the stem cell graft. J is TRBJ2-7 and V is TRBV4-2; 9 bases match TRBD2. The TCR comes from a human donor who donated a stem cell graft to a child with acute myeloid leukemia. CDR3 region: CASSQAAGGTYEQYF. CDR3 nucleotides: TGTGCCAGCAGCCAAGCGGCGGGAGGGACCTACGAGCAGTACTTC.